The 8 T cell receptor beta chains below all came from one sample that was sequenced in a study of cytomegalovirus exposure and HLA in healthy donors. PCR used 60 Vbeta primers and 13 Jbeta primers. Here immunoSEQ multiplex PCR was the method, and the copy in TCRdb shows in-frame clones only, minus some. The table lists 150,000 to 200,000 clones, around 81% of them singletons. The sequenced sample was PBMCs. These receptor sequences come from a young woman in good health and CMV-seropositive.

V gene TRBV6-6 combines with J gene TRBJ1-2, with D uncertain. This CDR3 spans 13 amino acids. Trimming took off 2 bases at V and 3 bases at J, with 7 bases between the two ends. Germline V gives CDR1 MNHNY, CDR2 SVGAGI (reference sequence). CDR3 region: CASSYPGDYGYTF. CDR3 coding DNA: TGTGCCAGCAGTTACCCCGGGGACTATGGCTACACCTTC.

This clone was counted a few times. This chain uses TRBV10-3 with TRBJ2-1; possibly TRBD2 for D (5 bases). CDR1 and CDR2 from the germline V gene are ENHRY and SYGVKD. Trimming removed 11 bases at V and 0 bases at J, with 14 bases between. The CDR3 has 14 residues. CDR3 DNA: TGTGCCTACTCCGGGAATAGCTCCTACAATGAGCAGTTCTTC. Protein sequence: CAYSGNSSYNEQFF.

The rearrangement uses TRBV5-6 and TRBJ2-3; 7 bases align to TRBD2. CDR1 SGHDT and CDR2 YYEEEE come from the germline V gene. The CDR3 consists of 14 residues. With 1 base clipped from V and 2 bases from J, the junction kept 1 base outside the gene matches. The CDR3 region has the DNA TGTGCCAGCAGCTTGAGCGGGACCACAGATACGCAGTATTTT. Translating it yields CASSLSGTTDTQYF.

The chain couples TRBV28 to TRBJ1-4, with TRBD1 matching over 7 bases. CDR3 length equals 14 residues. J lost 8 bases, V lost 6 bases, and 9 bases had no gene match. CDR1 and CDR2 (germline): MDHEN, SYDVKM. The CDR3 sequence is CASRTTGMEEKLFF. The CDR3 DNA sequence: TGTGCCAGCAGGACGACAGGGATGGAAGAAAAACTGTTTTTT.

This sequence joins TRBV30 and TRBJ1-6; D is undetermined. Germline assignment: CDR1 GTSNPN and CDR2 SVGIG (reference sequence). The V end lost 5 bases, the J end lost 6 bases, and 11 bases lay between the germline ends. The CDR3 extends over 13 amino acids. The CDR3 DNA follows: TGTGCCTGGGGCGGGGATTTTAATTCACCCCTCCACTTT. Encoded protein: CAWGGDFNSPLHF. Supplemented by reference TRBV30 and TRBJ1-6, the full variable domain reads SQTIHQWPATLVQPVGSPLSLECTVEGTSNPNLYWYRQAAGRGLQLLFYSVGIGQISSEVPQNLSASRPQDRQFILSSKKLLLSDSGFYLCAWGGDFNSPLHFGNGTRLTVT.

The chain links TRBV19 to TRBJ2-5; D perhaps matches TRBD2 (5 bases). Trimming cost V 8 bases and J 9 bases, with 16 bases left between them. Looked up from germline, CDR1 is LNHDA and CDR2 is SQIVND (reference sequence). The CDR3 sequence is 12 residues long. The CDR3 nucleotides read TGTGCCAGTCGAGGGCCAGGCGAGGCCCAGTACTTC. Encoded protein: CASRGPGEAQYF.

The chain links TRBV6-6 to TRBJ1-2, with a possible D match to TRBD1 (5 bases). This CDR3 spans 15 amino acids. V dropped 4 bases and J dropped 4 bases, with 16 bases sitting between them. CDR1 is MNHNY and CDR2 is SVGAGI in the germline V gene (reference sequence). The CDR3 protein is CASSSFGGDSYGYTF. The DNA of the CDR3 is TGTGCCAGCAGTTCCTTTGGGGGGGATTCCTATGGCTACACCTTC.

The chain combines TRBV5-4 with TRBJ2-1; TRBD2 matches at 12 bases. V lost 4 bases to trimming and J lost 9 bases; unmatched junction nucleotides: 11. Germline-derived CDR1 and CDR2 are SGHNT and YYREEE (reference sequence). This CDR3 has 16 amino acids. The CDR3 region is CASSPGLAGRLSEQFF. The CDR3 nucleotides read TGTGCCAGCAGCCCAGGACTAGCGGGGCGGTTGAGTGAGCAGTTCTTC.